This T cell receptor beta chain was profiled in a study of T cells in Graves' hyperthyroidism and ophthalmopathy. Study outcomes and limitations: Also found in blood were most expanded thyroid clonotypes above 0.001.

TCR beta CDR3 regions were amplified from RNA. First-round RT-PCR with HTBI primers amplified the TCR CDR3 region. TCRdb re-analysed the multiplex PCR reads in MiXCR, keeping a single row per CDR3 protein. Counted here are around 300,000 distinct CDR3 sequences, 13% occurring once; the ten biggest clones make up about 8%. Lactation, pregnancy, other autoimmune disease or uncontrolled infection excluded patients. First hyperthyroidism diagnosis is when the blood sample was obtained, before any ophthalmopathy symptoms. This clonotype was seen ten or more times. Its specificity is unknown. The CDR3 sequence is 15 residues long. V gave up 7 bases and J gave up 7 bases; unmatched junction bases: 11. In germline, CDR1 is SGHTA, CDR2 FQGNSA.

The sequence came from a young woman with Graves' hyperthyroidism that later progressed to Graves' ophthalmopathy. The chain joins TRBV7-2 to TRBJ2-2, with 8 nucleotides matching TRBD2. Sample: blood. CDR3 in amino acids: CASTAPGLGVGELFF. In nucleotides, the CDR3 is TGTGCCAGCACCGCACCGGGACTAGGGGTCGGGGAGCTGTTTTTT.